These 21 T cell receptor beta chains originate from one sample sequenced in a study of blood T cell repertoires in COVID-19. Clones were read by immunoSEQ multiplex PCR, and TCRdb kept only the in-frame ones, dropping some. The top ten clones hold 1% of a sample with about 310,000 clones, roughly 84% of them seen once. The sample consisted of peripheral blood. All receptors come from a man aged 50 to 59 with active or convalescent COVID-19.

This chain links TRBV9 with TRBJ2-3; D remains ambiguous. Trimming shortened V by 3 bases and J by 2 bases, and 16 bases separated the two germline ends. The CDR3 runs to 16 residues. Germline loops: CDR1 SGDLS, CDR2 YYNGEE. The CDR3 reads CASSALPFQNTDTQYF. CDR3 nucleotides: TGTGCCAGCAGCGCCCTCCCATTCCAGAACACAGATACGCAGTATTTT.

The chain links TRBV9 to TRBJ1-6; 10 nucleotides align to TRBD1. V shed 0 bases, J shed 9 bases, and the junction held 0 bases outside the gene matches. The CDR3 sequence is 14 residues long. Germline lookup yields CDR1 SGDLS and CDR2 YYNGEE. CDR3 sequence: CASSVGTGGSPLHF. The DNA of the CDR3 is TGTGCCAGCAGCGTAGGGACAGGGGGTTCACCCCTCCACTTT.

Here the CDR3 DNA reads TGTGCCAGCATAAGGGGGCGCGGGGTCAACACTGAAGCTTTCTTT. Its protein product is CASIRGRGVNTEAFF. The chain carries TRBV25-1 and TRBJ1-1; 7 nucleotides match TRBD1. The ends lost 7 bases at V and 2 bases at J; junction bases unmatched: 10. The CDR3 consists of 15 residues. Germline V CDR1 and CDR2: MGHDK, SYGVNS.

The chain is built from TRBV5-1 and TRBJ1-2, with TRBD1 as a possible D gene (5 bases). Germline loops: CDR1 SGHRS, CDR2 YFSETQ. CDR3 length: 13 amino acids. V lost 0 bases to trimming and J lost 4 bases, with 7 bases between them. CDR3 residues: CASSLEGVYGYTF. The CDR3 nucleotides read TGCGCCAGCAGCTTGGAAGGGGTCTATGGCTACACCTTC.

This chain joins TRBV29-1 and TRBJ2-3, with 7 bases identical to TRBD1. Looked up from germline, CDR1 is SQVTM and CDR2 is ANQGSEA. The CDR3 runs to 13 residues. The ends lost 6 bases at V and 5 bases at J; junction bases unmatched: 8. CDR3 protein: CSVQTGWEDTQYF. For the CDR3, the DNA is TGCAGCGTCCAGACAGGGTGGGAAGATACGCAGTATTTT.

The gene calls are TRBV24-1 and TRBJ2-1; possibly TRBD1 for D (5 bases). The germline V gene has CDR1 KGHDR and CDR2 SFDVKD. The CDR3 is made up of 13 amino acids. Deletions cut 10 bases from V and 3 bases from J, with 12 bases between. The CDR3 DNA sequence: TGTGCCACTCAGCTCACAGGCTACAATGAGCAGTTCTTC. As protein: CATQLTGYNEQFF.

The chain links TRBV11-2 to TRBJ2-5; 9 bases align to TRBD2. This CDR3 has 15 amino acids. The V gene's germline CDR1 is SGHAT and CDR2 FQNNGV. Germline trimming cut 1 base from V and 4 bases from J; bases unmatched to any gene: 4. Here the CDR3 DNA reads TGTGCCAGCAGCTTAGGAGCGGGGGGTTCAGAGACCCAGTACTTC. This codes for CASSLGAGGSETQYF.

The chain employs TRBV4-2 and TRBJ1-1; no reliable D call. Germline CDR1 LGHNA, CDR2 YNFKEQ. The CDR3 contains 14 residues. Trimming removed 0 bases at V and 6 bases at J, with 11 bases between. CDR3 residues: CASSQDHPPAEAFF. The CDR3 DNA is TGTGCCAGCAGCCAAGATCACCCTCCGGCTGAAGCTTTCTTT.

V usage is TRBV7-3 and J usage is TRBJ1-1; D might be TRBD1 (6 bases). Germline CDR1 is SGHTA and CDR2 is FQGTGA. The CDR3 covers 13 residues. Trimming removed 3 bases at V and 1 base at J, with 6 bases between. The CDR3 region has the DNA TGTGCCAGCAGCTTGGGACAGAACACTGAAGCTTTCTTT. It specifies CASSLGQNTEAFF.

V and J are TRBV16 and TRBJ2-7; D gene unclear. CDR1 KGHSY and CDR2 FQNENV come from the germline V gene. CDR3 size: 12 residues. V gave up 4 bases and J gave up 1 base, with 5 bases separating them. The CDR3 DNA follows: TGTGCCAGCAGCCCTCTGTCCTACGAGCAGTACTTC. Amino acids: CASSPLSYEQYF.

Note on this clone: Other nucleotide sequences in the sample specify the same CDR3. This chain joins TRBV7-9 and TRBJ1-1; no clear D gene. The CDR3 spans 13 residues. Germline lookup yields CDR1 SEHNR and CDR2 FQNEAQ (reference sequence). Trimming left V 5 bases short and J 1 base short, with 8 bases between. Written as DNA, the CDR3 is TGTGCCAGCAGCCCCACCGGGAACACTGAAGCTTTCTTT. Translated, it gives CASSPTGNTEAFF.

V gene TRBV28 combines with J gene TRBJ2-1; weak D call: TRBD1 (6 bases). CDR3 length: 15 amino acids. The germline CDR1 and CDR2 sequences are MDHEN and SYDVKM. With 8 bases removed from V and 5 bases from J, the gap between germline ends came to 19 bases. The CDR3 DNA reads as TGTGCCAGCGGCCCTCACGGGACAACTGACAATGAGCAGTTCTTC. Protein: CASGPHGTTDNEQFF.

The chain recombines TRBV30 with TRBJ1-5, with 10 bases lining up with TRBD1. CDR1 is GTSNPN, CDR2 SVGIG, per germline (reference sequence). The length of the CDR3 is 15 residues. The J segment lost 4 bases and the V segment lost 4 bases, leaving 7 bases of the junction unmatched. CDR3 protein: CAWNLGQGLNQPQHF. As DNA, the CDR3 is TGTGCCTGGAACCTGGGACAGGGGCTGAATCAGCCCCAGCATTTT.

This chain's CDR3 is CASSLGQGHSNQPQHF. CDR3 coding DNA: TGTGCCAGCAGCTTAGGACAGGGTCATAGCAATCAGCCCCAGCATTTT. V gene TRBV7-8 combines with J gene TRBJ1-5, with 7 bases fitting TRBD1. Germline V gives CDR1 SGHVS, CDR2 FQNEAQ. CDR3 length equals 16 residues. With 1 base clipped from V and 0 bases from J, the junction kept 3 bases outside the gene matches.

In nucleotides, the CDR3 is TGTGCCAGCAGTTACGGACCCCCTAGCGCAACCTACGAGCAGTACTTC. As protein: CASSYGPPSATYEQYF. The chain uses TRBV6-5 and TRBJ2-7; tentatively, D is TRBD2 (6 bases). CDR3 length equals 16 residues. Germline CDR1 and CDR2: MNHEY and SVGAGI. V was shortened by 2 bases and J by 2 bases, with 16 bases between the two germline ends.

This clone was counted once. The J gene is TRBJ1-3, the V gene TRBV6-1, with D unresolved. V dropped 2 bases and J dropped 7 bases, with 12 bases sitting between them. The CDR3 consists of 14 residues. CDR1 is MNHNS and CDR2 is SASEGT in the germline V gene. CDR3 DNA sequence: TGTGCCAGCAGTGAAAGCTACTCGGGGAACACCATATATTTT. It yields the protein CASSESYSGNTIYF.

Notes on this clone: Other nucleotide sequences from this sample produce the same CDR3. This sequence joins TRBV7-2 and TRBJ1-2; TRBD1 might be the D (5 bases). CDR3 size: 15 residues. Trimming took off 1 base at V and 1 base at J, with 10 bases between the two ends. CDR1 is SGHTA, CDR2 FQGNSA, per germline. CDR3 loop: CASSLVRGVNYGYTF. CDR3 sequence (DNA): TGTGCCAGCAGCTTAGTACGGGGGGTTAACTATGGCTACACCTTC.

This clone was seen once. The rearrangement uses TRBV7-9 and TRBJ2-7, with D possibly TRBD2 on 6 matching bases. The germline V and J ends were trimmed by 1 base and 12 bases, with 16 bases remaining between them. The germline V gene encodes CDR1 SEHNR and CDR2 FQNEAQ (reference sequence). This CDR3 is built from 13 residues. The CDR3 is CASSLEGGGAVYF. In DNA form, the CDR3 reads TGTGCCAGCAGCTTAGAGGGAGGTGGGGCGGTGTACTTC.

V usage is TRBV28 and J usage is TRBJ1-3; 7 bases match TRBD1. This CDR3 has 21 amino acids. Germline-derived CDR1 and CDR2 are MDHEN and SYDVKM. With 4 bases clipped from V and 0 bases from J, the junction kept 21 bases outside the gene matches. Here the CDR3 reads CASSSVRAPDRRYNSGNTIYF. In nucleotides, the CDR3 is TGTGCCAGCAGTTCCGTAAGGGCCCCGGACAGGCGTTATAACTCTGGAAACACCATATATTTT.

The chain is built from TRBV10-3 and TRBJ1-6; D possibly corresponds to TRBD1 (6 bases). This CDR3 is 14 amino acids long. The V end lost 8 bases, the J end lost 7 bases, and 15 bases lay between the germline ends. The germline gives CDR1 ENHRY, CDR2 SYGVKD. CDR3 sequence: CAIAREGVNSPLHF. CDR3 bases: TGTGCCATCGCTAGGGAGGGGGTGAATTCACCCCTCCACTTT.

This clone was detected only a few times. The chain is built from TRBV19 and TRBJ2-6; D not resolved. This CDR3 is 14 amino acids long. Trimming cost V 9 bases and J 0 bases, with 9 bases left between them. In germline, CDR1 is LNHDA, CDR2 SQIVND (reference sequence). CDR3 bases: TGTGCCAGCAGACTGAGCTCTGGGGCCAACGTCCTGACTTTC. Amino acid sequence: CASRLSSGANVLTF.